One sample yielded the 9 T cell receptor beta chains listed below, sequenced in a study of regulatory T cells. The PCR used 52 TRBV and 13 TRBJ primers. Profiling relied on immunoSEQ multiplex PCR, and the TCRdb table lists in-frame clones only, not all of them. The data show approximately 40,000 clones, about 88% seen once. Their antigen targets remain unknown. Study outcomes and limitations: Hydrophobic residues at CDR3 positions 6 and 7 were enriched in conventional CD4+ T cells of CD3G-deficient patients.

Sequenced input: conventional CD4+ T cells sorted from blood. The receptor set was obtained from a person in their late teens or twenties with CD3G deficiency.

This rearrangement joins TRBV7-9 to TRBJ2-1; 11 nucleotides match TRBD2. V shed 6 bases, J shed 3 bases, and the junction held 7 bases outside the gene matches. Germline V gives CDR1 SEHNR, CDR2 FQNEAQ (reference sequence). The CDR3 runs to 16 residues. The CDR3 is CASSPGLADLYNEQFF. The CDR3 DNA reads TGTGCCAGCAGTCCGGGACTAGCGGATCTCTACAATGAGCAGTTCTTC. Full variable domain (outside the CDR3, taken from reference TRBV7-9 and TRBJ2-1): DTGVSQNPRHKITKRGQNVTFRCDPISEHNRLYWYRQTLGQGPEFLTYFQNEAQLEKSRLLSDRFSAERPKGSFSTLEIQRTEQGDSAMYLCASSPGLADLYNEQFFGPGTRLTVL.

The V and J genes are TRBV28 and TRBJ1-5; D is unclear. V was clipped by 5 bases and J by 0 bases, with 8 bases between them. The CDR3 extends over 14 amino acids. The germline CDR1 and CDR2 sequences are MDHEN and SYDVKM. CDR3 loop: CASSRAFSNQPQHF. The CDR3 DNA reads TGTGCCAGCAGTCGGGCCTTTAGCAATCAGCCCCAGCATTTT.

A few counts support this clone. This sequence joins TRBV6-1 and TRBJ2-7; 7 nucleotides line up with TRBD1. Trimming at V came to 5 bases and at J to 5 bases, leaving 6 bases not matched to a gene. The CDR3 covers 13 residues. The V gene's germline CDR1 is MNHNS and CDR2 SASEGT. The CDR3 coding sequence is TGTGCCAGCAGTCGGACAGGAGAAAACGAGCAGTACTTC. This codes for CASSRTGENEQYF.

The chain has TRBV28 and TRBJ1-1; D unresolved. Germline V CDR1 and CDR2: MDHEN, SYDVKM. The CDR3 length is 13 residues. Trimming shortened V by 5 bases and J by 2 bases, and 9 bases separated the two germline ends. CDR3 DNA: TGTGCCAGCAGTACCCCAGCAAACACTGAAGCTTTCTTT. This gives the protein CASSTPANTEAFF.

V and J are TRBV13 and TRBJ2-7; D is possibly TRBD1 (6 bases). The length of the CDR3 is 14 residues. Trimming pared 4 bases from V and 7 bases from J, leaving 17 bases between. Germline CDR1 is PRHDT and CDR2 is FYEKMQ (reference sequence). Here the CDR3 reads CASSSSTGLGEQYF. The DNA of the CDR3 is TGTGCCAGCAGCTCTAGTACAGGGTTAGGAGAGCAGTACTTC. Looking up the rest from reference TRBV13 and TRBJ2-7 gives the full variable domain: AAGVIQSPRHLIKEKRETATLKCYPIPRHDTVYWYQQGPGQDPQFLISFYEKMQSDKGSIPDRFSAQQFSDYHSELNMSSLELGDSALYFCASSSSTGLGEQYFGPGTRLTVT.

As DNA, the CDR3 is TGTGCCTGGACCAAGGACAGCCTGAACACTGAAGCTTTCTTT. Encoded protein: CAWTKDSLNTEAFF. The chain recombines TRBV30 with TRBJ1-1; perhaps TRBD1 as D (6 bases). The CDR3 sequence is 14 residues long. Germline V gene lookup returns CDR1 GTSNPN and CDR2 SVGIG (reference sequence). V lost 4 bases to trimming and J lost 0 bases, with 12 bases between them.

The DNA of the CDR3 is TGTGCCAGCAGTTTGACTAGCGGGAGAAGGGAGCTGTTTTTT. Its protein is CASSLTSGRRELFF. The V and J genes are TRBV28 and TRBJ2-2; TRBD2 matches at 12 bases. The ends lost 3 bases at V and 9 bases at J; junction bases unmatched: 2. Germline CDR1 reads MDHEN; CDR2 reads SYDVKM. The length of the CDR3 is 14 residues. The variable domain in full, completed from reference TRBV28 and TRBJ2-2, reads DVKVTQSSRYLVKRTGEKVFLECVQDMDHENMFWYRQDPGLGLRLIYFSYDVKMKEKGDIPEGYSVSREKKERFSLILESASTNQTSMYLCASSLTSGRRELFFGEGSRLTVL.

The chain links TRBV5-1 to TRBJ1-1; possibly TRBD1 for D (5 bases). Germline V CDR1 and CDR2: SGHRS, YFSETQ. With 3 bases removed from V and 1 base from J, the gap between germline ends came to 7 bases. The CDR3 covers 13 residues. Written as DNA, the CDR3 is TGCGCCAGCAGCTCGGACACGAACACTGAAGCTTTCTTT. Its translation is CASSSDTNTEAFF. Full variable domain (remainder filled in from reference TRBV5-1 and TRBJ1-1): KAGVTQTPRYLIKTRGQQVTLSCSPISGHRSVSWYQQTPGQGLQFLFEYFSETQRNKGNFPGRFSGRQFSNSRSEMNVSTLELGDSALYLCASSSDTNTEAFFGQGTRLTVV.

This clone is large by share. This chain joins TRBV27 and TRBJ2-3, with 9 bases matching TRBD2. CDR1 is MNHEY, CDR2 SMNVEV, per germline (reference sequence). J was trimmed by 6 bases and V by 7 bases; bases with no gene match: 5. This CDR3 contains 13 residues. CDR3 sequence: CASTGTSSDTQYF. CDR3 DNA: TGTGCCAGCACCGGGACTAGCAGTGATACGCAGTATTTT.